The rows below give T cell receptor beta chains drawn from one sample of a study of metastatic and nonmetastatic thyroid tumors. MiXCR was used by TCRdb to re-call the PCR reads. The table shows 5,000 to 7,500 clones, with approximately 15% occurring only once. The material sequenced was tumor tissue. These receptors were collected from a male donor with papillary thyroid cancer or a benign thyroid nodule (not recorded which). Some clones in this sample may be carry-over from other donors' samples. CDR3s include the opening cysteine and the closing phenylalanine or tryptophan.

V,length,J,CDR3
TRBV30,17,TRBJ1-2,CAWSVRILASDSYGYTF
TRBV5-7,15,TRBJ2-7,CASSWTGYGTYEQYF
TRBV5-1,16,TRBJ2-2,CASSPAGGGHTGELFF
TRBV7-9,17,TRBJ2-1,CASSLVAWREGGNEQFF
TRBV20-1,13,TRBJ2-3,CSARNPSTDTQYF
TRBV5-1,13,TRBJ1-1,CASSYWGASEAFF
TRBV6-5,13,TRBJ1-1,CASSYGGWSEAFF
TRBV27,12,TRBJ1-6,CASSLVQGSLHF
TRBV28,18,TRBJ2-7,CASSLSWGGQGKTYEQYF
TRBV5-4,13,TRBJ2-5,CASSHRQGETQYF
TRBV20-1,17,TRBJ2-7,CSARAQPGQGTVDEQYF
TRBV29-1,13,TRBJ1-1,CSAVTGGRTEAFF
TRBV20-1,19,TRBJ2-5,CSARGYRGASGRALETQYF
TRBV5-6,20,TRBJ2-1,CASSLNSGGTGHPGYNEQFF
TRBV30,19,TRBJ2-2,CAVTNQGSGQLGNTGELFF
TRBV6-5,17,TRBJ1-2,CASSYAGQGKANYGYTF
TRBV6-1,14,TRBJ1-5,CASSTKTGGLPQHF
TRBV9,13,TRBJ1-1,CASSVVSSTEAFF
TRBV6-4,14,TRBJ2-2,CASSDSTDTGELFF
TRBV7-8,19,TRBJ1-5,CASSPSLRTSTHSNQPQHF
TRBV2,13,TRBJ2-5,CASSRGGRETQYF
TRBV3-1,12,TRBJ2-7,CASSFSSYEQYF
TRBV30,16,TRBJ2-3,CAWSVPSFRGGDTQYF
TRBV10-2,13,TRBJ2-7,CASSEGGSYEQYF
TRBV6-2/TRBV6-3,16,TRBJ2-5,CASSSPPSVIEETQYF
TRBV20-1,12,TRBJ2-7,CSAPLAGSEQCF
TRBV25-1,15,TRBJ1-6,CASSEFRVYNSPLHF
TRBV6-4,14,TRBJ1-1,CASSPSTGGAEAFF
TRBV27,14,TRBJ2-1,CAGKKGGSYNEQFF
TRBV3-1,14,TRBJ2-2,CASSQDLGVWELFF
TRBV13,15,TRBJ2-3,CASSPSMRLTDTQYF
TRBV15,13,TRBJ2-7,CATSRDRGYEQYF
TRBV6-1,14,TRBJ1-1,CASSELPGGTEAFF
TRBV20-1,16,TRBJ2-7,CSAREISGTNTYEQYF